This T cell receptor (beta chain) was identified during a study of vaccination and CD4 T cells after COVID-19. A remark on this clonotype: What it binds is not known.

The sample's treatment: roughly ten-day PBMC culture with coronavirus spike peptide pools or control peptides (ViraFEST assay). First, ViraFEST expanded antigen-specific T cells with peptide pools, and next it sequenced the TCRs. The CDR3 totals 15 residues. Germline CDR1 is SNHLY and CDR2 is FYNNEI. V lost 7 bases, J lost 4 bases, and 6 bases stayed unmatched. The Oncomine TCR Beta short-read assay sequenced DNA from cultured CD4+ T cells. Genomic DNA was isolated from cultured CD4+ T cells. Via MiXCR, TCRdb re-called the PCR reads, giving one row per CDR3 protein. The profile shows 15,000 to 20,000 distinct CDR3 sequences, 51% of them singletons.

The sample here was CD4+ T cells from blood, cultured in vitro, taken before SARS-CoV-2 vaccination. This chain joins TRBV2 and TRBJ2-1, with 11 nucleotides matching TRBD1. This receptor was obtained from a human donor who had recovered from COVID-19. CDR3 nucleotides: TGTGCCAGCACTTCCGGGACAGGGGGATACAATGAGCAGTTCTTC. Translated, it gives CASTSGTGGYNEQFF.